One and the same sample provided the 26 T cell receptor beta chains below, sequenced in a study of blood T cells in healthy people across ages. Alongside a J-beta primer mix, a sample-barcoded 5' primer served in a second PCR lasting 7 to 11 cycles. TCRdb re-called the 5' RACE reads through MiXCR, storing one row per CDR3 protein. The sample has nearly 800,000 distinct CDR3 sequences, just over 55% seen once. The sequenced material came from blood. These receptors all come from a man in his forties or fifties in good health.

The chain recombines TRBV2 with TRBJ2-5; D is possibly TRBD1 or TRBD2 (7 bases each). Trimming shortened V by 6 bases and J by 5 bases, and 16 bases separated the two germline ends. This CDR3 is 14 amino acids long. CDR1 is SNHLY and CDR2 is FYNNEI in the germline V gene. CDR3 DNA: TGTGCCAGCAGGTCTCCAGGGGGAGGGGAGACCCAGTACTTC. The encoded protein is CASRSPGGGETQYF.

V usage is TRBV20-1 and J usage is TRBJ2-5; 9 bases agree with TRBD1. With the DNA end fitting TRBJ2-7 better, the J assignment may be wrong. CDR1 DFQATT and CDR2 SNEGSKA come from the germline V gene (reference sequence). The CDR3 is 15 residues long. CDR3 in amino acids: CSAKTGTGTTYEQYF. DNA of the CDR3: TGCAGTGCTAAAACCGGGACAGGGACAACCTACGAGCAGTACTTC.

This clonotype was observed at least ten times. V usage is TRBV20-1 and J usage is TRBJ1-2; 8 bases line up with TRBD1. CDR1 DFQATT and CDR2 SNEGSKA come from the germline V gene (reference sequence). The CDR3 loop spans 13 amino acids. V shed 3 bases, J shed 5 bases, and the junction held 5 bases outside the gene matches. The CDR3 is CSASDRGSYGYTF. The CDR3 DNA sequence: TGCAGTGCTAGTGACAGGGGTTCTTATGGCTACACCTTC.

The chain uses TRBV27 and TRBJ1-6; D is perhaps TRBD1 (6 bases). Germline CDR1 MNHEY, CDR2 SMNVEV (reference sequence). Trimming took off 6 bases at V and 6 bases at J, with 18 bases between the two ends. The CDR3 is 16 residues long. CDR3 in DNA: TGTGCCAGCAGCTTGAGGGGGGCGTTTGGTAATTCACCCCTCCACTTT. Encoded protein: CASSLRGAFGNSPLHF.

The chain has TRBV5-1 and TRBJ2-5; weak D call: TRBD1 (5 bases). This CDR3 comprises 15 residues. CDR1 is SGHRS, CDR2 YFSETQ, per germline. V lost 2 bases and J lost 13, with 24 bases in between. CDR3 amino acids: CASSLTSGPSGERYF. In nucleotides, the CDR3 is TGCGCCAGCAGCTTAACCTCAGGGCCGTCGGGCGAGCGGTACTTC. Combining the CDR3 with reference TRBV5-1 and TRBJ2-5 gives the whole variable domain KAGVTQTPRYLIKTRGQQVTLSCSPISGHRSVSWYQQTPGQGLQFLFEYFSETQRNKGNFPGRFSGRQFSNSRSEMNVSTLELGDSALYLCASSLTSGPSGERYFGPGTRLLVL.

The chain has TRBV29-1 and TRBJ1-1; D is possibly TRBD1 (5 bases). Germline CDR1 and CDR2: SQVTM and ANQGSEA. Trimming shortened V by 4 bases and J by 0 bases, and 6 bases separated the two germline ends. CDR3 length: 12 residues. CDR3 protein: CSVVRVNTEAFF. The CDR3 coding sequence is TGCAGCGTTGTCAGGGTGAACACTGAAGCTTTCTTT. Based on the CDR3 plus reference TRBV29-1 and TRBJ1-1, the full variable domain is SAVISQKPSRDICQRGTSLTIQCQVDSQVTMMFWYRQQPGQSLTLIATANQGSEATYESGFVIDKFPISRPNLTFSTLTVSNMSPEDSSIYLCSVVRVNTEAFFGQGTRLTVV.

Comments on this clonotype: This clone may be a read error of a much larger clone one base away. The chain couples TRBV12-3 or TRBV12-4 to TRBJ2-3; 8 bases align to TRBD1. CDR3 length: 14 residues. The CDR3 reads CTSRPGQGPDTQYF. CDR3 nucleotides: TGTACCAGCAGACCAGGACAGGGTCCAGATACGCAGTATTTT.

V and J are TRBV4-1 and TRBJ2-7; TRBD2 matches 10 bases. The V segment lost 0 bases and the J segment 0 bases; nucleotides outside the gene matches: 14. This CDR3 comprises 20 residues. Germline-derived CDR1 and CDR2 are MGHRA and YSYEKL. CDR3 DNA sequence: TGCGCCAGCAGCCAAGATCCCGGACTAGCGGAGGTGAGGGACTCCTACGAGCAGTACTTC. Amino acids: CASSQDPGLAEVRDSYEQYF.

V and J are TRBV28 and TRBJ1-2; D perhaps matches TRBD1 (5 bases). The germline V gene encodes CDR1 MDHEN and CDR2 SYDVKM. Between the trimmed V and J ends, which lost 4 bases and 2 bases, there was a span of 17 bases. The CDR3 consists of 16 residues. DNA for the CDR3: TGTGCCAGCAGTTCGGTAATAGGGGTGACCAACTATGGCTACACCTTC. Protein: CASSSVIGVTNYGYTF.

The J gene is TRBJ1-6, the V gene TRBV7-9; no reliable D call. Trimming cost V 1 base and J 7 bases, with 17 bases left between them. The CDR3 consists of 17 residues. Germline CDR1 is SEHNR and CDR2 is FQNEAQ (reference sequence). The chain's CDR3 is CASSLVVRMAANSPLHF. The CDR3 DNA is TGTGCCAGCAGCTTAGTTGTGCGGATGGCAGCCAATTCACCCCTCCACTTT.

This clonotype turned up a few times. The J gene is TRBJ2-3, the V gene TRBV20-1; D could derive from TRBD1 or TRBD2 (5 bases each). Trimming removed 0 bases at V and 4 bases at J, with 14 bases between. The CDR3 spans 15 residues. Germline values: CDR1 DFQATT, CDR2 SNEGSKA (reference sequence). This CDR3 reads CSARDPQGPADTQYF. The CDR3 region has the DNA TGCAGTGCTAGAGATCCGCAGGGACCCGCAGATACGCAGTATTTT.

V usage is TRBV20-1 and J usage is TRBJ2-1; 9 bases line up with TRBD2. This CDR3 contains 17 residues. Germline CDR1 and CDR2: DFQATT and SNEGSKA (reference sequence). V gave up 0 bases and J gave up 0 bases; unmatched junction bases: 6. CDR3 protein: CSARDGAGGPSYNEQFF. In nucleotides, the CDR3 is TGCAGTGCTAGAGATGGAGCGGGGGGACCCTCCTACAATGAGCAGTTCTTC.

V gene TRBV7-8 combines with J gene TRBJ2-2, with D unclear. The germline CDR1 and CDR2 sequences are SGHVS and FQNEAQ. The CDR3 has 16 residues. V lost 1 base to trimming and J lost 8 bases, with 17 bases between them. CDR3 nucleotide sequence: TGTGCCAGCAGCTTAGTTTTTCGGCCAGATCCGGGGGAGCTGTTTTTT. Its protein is CASSLVFRPDPGELFF.

The CDR3 region is CSARLGSYEQYF. The CDR3 nucleotides are TGCAGCGCCAGACTGGGCTCCTACGAGCAGTACTTC. V usage is TRBV29-1 and J usage is TRBJ2-7; D is unclear. Germline CDR1 is SQVTM and CDR2 is ANQGSEA. Trimming stripped 7 bases from V and 0 bases from J, with 10 bases between. CDR3 size: 12 residues.

This chain uses TRBV6-5 with TRBJ2-1, with 10 positions matching TRBD1. The V gene's germline CDR1 is MNHEY and CDR2 SVGAGI. V lost 4 bases and J lost 10; bases outside the gene matches: 7. The CDR3 is 14 residues long. CDR3 DNA sequence: TGTGCCAGCAGTTGGGAGACAGGGGGCCGGGAGCAGTTCTTC. It translates to CASSWETGGREQFF.

The chain joins TRBV6-4 to TRBJ2-1; TRBD1 matches 8 bases. The J call may be wrong; the DNA end is better matched by TRBJ2-7. The germline V gene has CDR1 MRHNA and CDR2 SNTAGT. This CDR3 has 15 amino acids. The DNA for the CDR3 is TGTGCCAGCAGCGTAGACAGGGGATTCTACAATGAGCAGTACTTC. It translates to CASSVDRGFYNEQYF.

This chain uses TRBV20-1 with TRBJ2-1; 8 nucleotides line up with TRBD2. The V and J ends lost 5 bases and 5 bases, in that order; junction bases with no gene match: 5. Germline V gene data show CDR1 as DFQATT and CDR2 as SNEGSKA (reference sequence). This CDR3 comprises 13 residues. The CDR3 nucleotides read TGCAGTGCTCACGGGGGGGTGGACAATGAGCAGTTCTTC. As protein: CSAHGGVDNEQFF.

This clonotype was picked up a small number of times. The chain links TRBV5-1 to TRBJ2-5; D unclear. The CDR3 sequence is 14 residues long. Trimming took off 0 bases at V and 1 base at J, with 7 bases between the two ends. CDR1 is SGHRS, CDR2 YFSETQ, per germline. CDR3 sequence (DNA): TGCGCCAGCAGCTTGGGACATCGCCAAGAGACCCAGTACTTC. Its protein product is CASSLGHRQETQYF.

The table lists this clonotype with a few counts. The chain uses TRBV25-1 and TRBJ2-4; TRBD1 or TRBD2 may be the D gene (5 bases each). Germline V gene data show CDR1 as MGHDK and CDR2 as SYGVNS. CDR3 length: 15 residues. Trimming took off 3 bases at V and 2 bases at J, with 11 bases between the two ends. The CDR3 DNA is TGTGCCAGCAGTGAGTCCAAGGGACCCAAAAACATTCAGTACTTC. Translating it yields CASSESKGPKNIQYF.

The rearrangement links TRBV6-5 to TRBJ2-1, with D perhaps matching TRBD2 (5 bases). The germline gives CDR1 MNHEY, CDR2 SVGAGI. This CDR3 spans 12 amino acids. V lost 7 bases and J lost 6, with 10 bases in between. Here the CDR3 reads CASTGGSNEQFF. The CDR3 DNA reads TGTGCCAGCACAGGAGGCTCCAATGAGCAGTTCTTC.

The chain has TRBV24-1 and TRBJ1-6, with 8 bases aligning to TRBD1. This CDR3 is 14 amino acids long. In germline, CDR1 is KGHDR, CDR2 SFDVKD. Trimming cost V 7 bases and J 9 bases; bases outside gene matches: 7. The CDR3 loop is CATSRQGSSSPLHF. In DNA form, the CDR3 reads TGTGCCACCAGCAGACAGGGGTCAAGTTCACCCCTCCACTTT.

The chain carries TRBV10-2 and TRBJ2-4; D is ambiguous. The CDR3 length is 15 residues. Per germline, CDR1 WSHSY and CDR2 SAAADI. Trimming pared 7 bases from V and 0 bases from J, leaving 13 bases between. The CDR3: CASTSQTIAKNIQYF. Written as DNA, the CDR3 is TGCGCCAGCACAAGTCAGACAATAGCCAAAAACATTCAGTACTTC.

CDR3 sequence (DNA): TGTGCCAGCAGCAAACCTGAGGTGGGAAGCTCATATGGCTACACCTTC. This translates into CASSKPEVGSSYGYTF. V and J are TRBV11-2 and TRBJ1-2, with D hard to call. The CDR3 has 16 amino acids. V was cut by 5 bases and J by 5 bases, with 21 bases left in between. Germline CDR1 and CDR2: SGHAT and FQNNGV.

V and J are TRBV24-1 and TRBJ2-2; 9 bases align to TRBD2. The junction had 7 bases not matched to a gene; V was cut back by 5 bases and J by 4 bases. There are 16 residues in the CDR3. CDR1 and CDR2 from the germline V gene are KGHDR and SFDVKD. The CDR3 nucleotides read TGTGCCACCAGTGTAGCGCGGGAGGGCAGCACCGGGGAGCTGTTTTTT. Its protein product is CATSVAREGSTGELFF.

The chain uses TRBV7-2 and TRBJ2-5; no definite D call. The V end lost 1 base, the J end lost 4 bases, and 10 bases lay between the germline ends. This CDR3 region has 14 residues. Germline V gene lookup returns CDR1 SGHTA and CDR2 FQGNSA. CDR3 loop: CASSLGWVVETQYF. The CDR3 DNA sequence: TGTGCCAGCAGCTTAGGCTGGGTGGTAGAGACCCAGTACTTC.

V usage is TRBV7-8 and J usage is TRBJ2-1; TRBD2 matches 13 bases. Germline trimming cut 4 bases from V and 5 bases from J; bases unmatched to any gene: 8. Germline assignment: CDR1 SGHVS and CDR2 FQNEAQ. The CDR3 covers 17 residues. The CDR3 sequence: CASSSRRLAGGNNEQFF. For the CDR3, the DNA is TGTGCCAGCAGCTCCCGTAGACTAGCGGGGGGTAACAATGAGCAGTTCTTC.